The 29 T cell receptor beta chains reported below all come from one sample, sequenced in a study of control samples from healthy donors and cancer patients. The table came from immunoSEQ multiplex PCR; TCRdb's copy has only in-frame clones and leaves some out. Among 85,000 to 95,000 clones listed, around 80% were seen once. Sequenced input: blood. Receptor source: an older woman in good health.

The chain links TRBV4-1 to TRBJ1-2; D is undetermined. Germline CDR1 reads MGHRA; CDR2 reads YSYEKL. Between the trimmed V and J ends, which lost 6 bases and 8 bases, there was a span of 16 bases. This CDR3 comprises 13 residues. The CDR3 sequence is CASSYTGFGGYTF. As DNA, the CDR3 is TGCGCCAGCAGTTATACTGGGTTCGGGGGCTACACCTTC.

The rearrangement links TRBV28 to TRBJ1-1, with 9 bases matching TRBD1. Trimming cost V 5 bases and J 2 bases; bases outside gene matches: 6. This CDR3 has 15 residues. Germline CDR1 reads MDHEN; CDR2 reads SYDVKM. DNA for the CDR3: TGTGCCAGCAGTCCTGGGACAGGGACCAACACTGAAGCTTTCTTT. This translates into CASSPGTGTNTEAFF. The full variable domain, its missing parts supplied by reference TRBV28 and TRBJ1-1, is DVKVTQSSRYLVKRTGEKVFLECVQDMDHENMFWYRQDPGLGLRLIYFSYDVKMKEKGDIPEGYSVSREKKERFSLILESASTNQTSMYLCASSPGTGTNTEAFFGQGTRLTVV.

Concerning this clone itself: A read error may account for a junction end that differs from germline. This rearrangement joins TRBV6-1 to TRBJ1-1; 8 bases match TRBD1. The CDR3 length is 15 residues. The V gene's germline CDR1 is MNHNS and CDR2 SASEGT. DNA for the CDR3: TGTGCCAGCAGGGAAGACAGGGGCCCCCATTTTCGAGCTTTCTTT. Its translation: CASREDRGPHFRAFF.

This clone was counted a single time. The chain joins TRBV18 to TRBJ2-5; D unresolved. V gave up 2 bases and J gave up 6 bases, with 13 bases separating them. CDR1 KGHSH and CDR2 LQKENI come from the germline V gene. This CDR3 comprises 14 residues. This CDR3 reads CASSPLRWNQTQYF. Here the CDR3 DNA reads TGTGCCAGCTCACCATTACGGTGGAACCAGACCCAGTACTTC. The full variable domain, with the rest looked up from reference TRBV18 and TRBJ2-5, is NAGVMQNPRHLVRRRGQEARLRCSPMKGHSHVYWYRQLPEEGLKFMVYLQKENIIDESGMPKERFSAEFPKEGPSILRIQQVVRGDSAAYFCASSPLRWNQTQYFGPGTRLLVL.

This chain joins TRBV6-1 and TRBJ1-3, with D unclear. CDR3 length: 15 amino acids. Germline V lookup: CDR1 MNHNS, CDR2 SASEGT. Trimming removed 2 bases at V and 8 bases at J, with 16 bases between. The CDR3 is CASSETGAVGYTIYF. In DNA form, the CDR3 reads TGTGCCAGCAGTGAAACGGGAGCTGTCGGCTACACCATATATTTT.

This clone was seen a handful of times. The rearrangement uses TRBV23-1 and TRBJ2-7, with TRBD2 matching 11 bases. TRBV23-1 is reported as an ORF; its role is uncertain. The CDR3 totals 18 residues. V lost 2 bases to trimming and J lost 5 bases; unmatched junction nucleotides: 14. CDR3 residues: CASSQISLAGGTADEQYF. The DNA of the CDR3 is TGCGCCAGCAGTCAAATCTCCCTAGCGGGAGGAACTGCTGACGAGCAGTACTTC.

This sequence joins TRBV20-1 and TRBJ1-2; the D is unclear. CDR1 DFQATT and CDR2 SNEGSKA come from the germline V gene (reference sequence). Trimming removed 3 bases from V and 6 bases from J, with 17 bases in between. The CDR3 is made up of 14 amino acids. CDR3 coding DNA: TGCAGTGCTAGTACCCTAAACATCCGGGATGGCTACACCTTC. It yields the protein CSASTLNIRDGYTF.

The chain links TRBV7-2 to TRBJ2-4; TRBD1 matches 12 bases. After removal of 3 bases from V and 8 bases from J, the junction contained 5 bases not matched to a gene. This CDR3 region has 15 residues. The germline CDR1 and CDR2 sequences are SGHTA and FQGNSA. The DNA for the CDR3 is TGTGCCAGCAGCTTCGAGGGACAGGGGGCTCACATTCAGTACTTC. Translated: CASSFEGQGAHIQYF.

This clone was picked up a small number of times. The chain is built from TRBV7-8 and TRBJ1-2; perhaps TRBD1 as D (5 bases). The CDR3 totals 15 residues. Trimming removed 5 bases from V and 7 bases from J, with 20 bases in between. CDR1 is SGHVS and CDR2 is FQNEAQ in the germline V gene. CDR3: CASSDYLQGNFGYTF. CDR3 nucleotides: TGTGCCAGCAGCGATTACCTGCAGGGTAATTTTGGCTACACCTTC.

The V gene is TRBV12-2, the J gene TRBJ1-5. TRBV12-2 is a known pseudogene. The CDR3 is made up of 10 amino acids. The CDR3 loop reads CASRLAPQHF. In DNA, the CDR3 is TGTGCAAGTCGCTTAGCCCCCCAGCATTTT.

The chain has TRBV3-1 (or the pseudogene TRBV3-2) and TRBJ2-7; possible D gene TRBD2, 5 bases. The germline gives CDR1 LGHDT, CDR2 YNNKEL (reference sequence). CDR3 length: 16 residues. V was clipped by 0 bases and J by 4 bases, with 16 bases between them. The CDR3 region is CASSQDPGSAYYEQYF. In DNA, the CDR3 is TGTGCCAGCAGCCAAGATCCTGGTAGCGCGTATTACGAGCAGTACTTC.

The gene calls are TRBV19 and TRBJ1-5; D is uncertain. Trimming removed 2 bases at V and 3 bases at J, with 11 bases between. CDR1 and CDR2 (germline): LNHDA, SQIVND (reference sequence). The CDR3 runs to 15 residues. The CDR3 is CASSIRDSFNQPQHF. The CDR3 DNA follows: TGTGCCAGTAGTATACGGGATTCGTTCAATCAGCCCCAGCATTTT.

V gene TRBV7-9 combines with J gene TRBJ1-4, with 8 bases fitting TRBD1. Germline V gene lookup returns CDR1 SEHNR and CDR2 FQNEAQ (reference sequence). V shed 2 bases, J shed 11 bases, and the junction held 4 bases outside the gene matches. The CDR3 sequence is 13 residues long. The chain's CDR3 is CASSLTQGVKLFF. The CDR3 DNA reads TGTGCCAGCAGCTTAACACAGGGGGTGAAACTGTTTTTT.

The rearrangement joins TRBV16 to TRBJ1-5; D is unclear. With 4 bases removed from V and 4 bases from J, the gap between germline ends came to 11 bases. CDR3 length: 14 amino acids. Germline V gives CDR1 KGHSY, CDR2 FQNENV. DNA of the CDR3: TGTGCCAGCAGCCCTTACATGGGGAATCAGCCCCAGCATTTT. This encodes CASSPYMGNQPQHF.

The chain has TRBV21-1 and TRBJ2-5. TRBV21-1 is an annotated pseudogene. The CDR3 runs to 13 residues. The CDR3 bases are TGTGCCAGCAGCAGAGGGACGCAAGAGACCCAGTACTTC. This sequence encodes CASSRGTQETQYF.

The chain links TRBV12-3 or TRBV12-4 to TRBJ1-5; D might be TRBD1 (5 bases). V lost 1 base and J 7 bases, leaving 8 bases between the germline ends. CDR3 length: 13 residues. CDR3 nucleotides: TGTGCCAGCAGTTTAGGCCGGGACCAGCCCCAGCATTTT. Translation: CASSLGRDQPQHF.

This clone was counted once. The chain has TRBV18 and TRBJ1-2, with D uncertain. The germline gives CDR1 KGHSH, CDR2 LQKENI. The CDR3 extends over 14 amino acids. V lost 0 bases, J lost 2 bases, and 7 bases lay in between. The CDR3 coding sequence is TGTGCCAGCTCACCACCGAGTCAGAACTATGGCTACACCTTC. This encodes CASSPPSQNYGYTF.

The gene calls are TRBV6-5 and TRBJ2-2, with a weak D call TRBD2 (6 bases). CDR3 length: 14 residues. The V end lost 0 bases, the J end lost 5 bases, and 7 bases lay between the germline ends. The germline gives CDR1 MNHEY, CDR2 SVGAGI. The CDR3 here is CASSYSGRTGELFF. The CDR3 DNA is TGTGCCAGCAGTTACTCGGGGAGGACCGGGGAGCTGTTTTTT.

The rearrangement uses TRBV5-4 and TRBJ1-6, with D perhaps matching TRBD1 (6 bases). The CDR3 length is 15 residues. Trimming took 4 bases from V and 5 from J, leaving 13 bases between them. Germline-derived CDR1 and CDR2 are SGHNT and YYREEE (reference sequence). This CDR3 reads CASSPRQDNNSPLHF. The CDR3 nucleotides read TGTGCCAGCAGCCCTAGACAGGACAATAATTCACCCCTCCACTTT.

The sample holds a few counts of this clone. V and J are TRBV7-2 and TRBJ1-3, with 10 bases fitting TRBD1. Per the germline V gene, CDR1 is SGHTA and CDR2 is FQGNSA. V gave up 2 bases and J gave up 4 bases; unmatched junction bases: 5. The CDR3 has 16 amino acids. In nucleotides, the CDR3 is TGTGCCAGCAGCTTAAAGGGGACAGGGGAGGGAAACACCATATATTTT. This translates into CASSLKGTGEGNTIYF.

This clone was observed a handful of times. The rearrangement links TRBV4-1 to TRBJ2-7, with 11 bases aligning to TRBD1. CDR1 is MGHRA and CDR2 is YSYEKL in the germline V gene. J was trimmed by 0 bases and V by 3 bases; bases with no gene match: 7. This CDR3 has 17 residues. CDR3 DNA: TGCGCCAGCAGCCAGCGCGCGGGACAGGGGGGCTCCTACGAGCAGTACTTC. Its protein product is CASSQRAGQGGSYEQYF.

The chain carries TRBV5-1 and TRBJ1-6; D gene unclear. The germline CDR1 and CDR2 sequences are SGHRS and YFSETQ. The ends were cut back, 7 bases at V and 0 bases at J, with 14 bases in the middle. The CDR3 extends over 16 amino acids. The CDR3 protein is CASRPQASSYNSPLHF. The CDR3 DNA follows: TGCGCCAGCCGACCGCAGGCTAGCTCCTATAATTCACCCCTCCACTTT.

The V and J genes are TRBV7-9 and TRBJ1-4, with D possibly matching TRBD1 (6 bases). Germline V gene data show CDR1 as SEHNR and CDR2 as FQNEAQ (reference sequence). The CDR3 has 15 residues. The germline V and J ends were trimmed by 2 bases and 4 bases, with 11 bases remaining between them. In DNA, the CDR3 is TGTGCCAGCAGCTTAAGTACAGGGCGTAATGAAAAACTGTTTTTT. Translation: CASSLSTGRNEKLFF.

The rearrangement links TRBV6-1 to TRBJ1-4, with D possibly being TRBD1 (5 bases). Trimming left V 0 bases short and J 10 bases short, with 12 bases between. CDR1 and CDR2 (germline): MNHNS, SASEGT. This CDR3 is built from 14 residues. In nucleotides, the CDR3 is TGTGCCAGCAGTGAAGCAAGACAGCCGGTAAAACTGTTTTTT. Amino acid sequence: CASSEARQPVKLFF.

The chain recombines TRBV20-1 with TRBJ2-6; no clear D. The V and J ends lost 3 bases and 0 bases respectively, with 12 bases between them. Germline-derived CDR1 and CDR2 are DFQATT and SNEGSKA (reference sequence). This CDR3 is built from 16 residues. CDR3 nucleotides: TGCAGTGCTAGTAATGACAAGAGCTCTGGGGCCAACGTCCTGACTTTC. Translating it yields CSASNDKSSGANVLTF.

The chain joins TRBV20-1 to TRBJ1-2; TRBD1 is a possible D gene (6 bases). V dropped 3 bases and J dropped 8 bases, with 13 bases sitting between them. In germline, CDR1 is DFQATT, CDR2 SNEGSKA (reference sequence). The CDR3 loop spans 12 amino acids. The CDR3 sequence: CSASMGGRGYTF. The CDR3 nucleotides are TGCAGTGCTAGTATGGGGGGCCGGGGCTACACCTTC.

The CDR3 DNA is TGTGCCACCTCCCAGGGGCACACAGATACGCAGTATTTT. This codes for CATSQGHTDTQYF. The chain joins TRBV6-6 to TRBJ2-3, with D perhaps TRBD1 (6 bases). The CDR3 sequence is 13 residues long. Between the trimmed V and J ends, which lost 10 bases and 2 bases, there was a span of 13 bases. The V gene's germline CDR1 is MNHNY and CDR2 SVGAGI (reference sequence).

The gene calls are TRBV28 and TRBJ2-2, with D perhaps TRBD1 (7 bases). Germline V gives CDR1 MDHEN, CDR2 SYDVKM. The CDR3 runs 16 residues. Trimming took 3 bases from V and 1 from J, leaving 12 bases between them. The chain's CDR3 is CASSFRQGGNTGELFF. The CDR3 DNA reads TGTGCCAGCAGTTTCAGACAGGGAGGGAACACCGGGGAGCTGTTTTTT.

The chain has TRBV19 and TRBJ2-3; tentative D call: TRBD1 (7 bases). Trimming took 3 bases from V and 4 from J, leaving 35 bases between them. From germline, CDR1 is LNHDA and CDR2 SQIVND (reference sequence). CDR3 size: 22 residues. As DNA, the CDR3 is TGTGCCAGTAGTATTACCCTCCCCCAAGGGGGCCGCGGGACTCCCCCGCCAGATACGCAGTATTTT. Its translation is CASSITLPQGGRGTPPPDTQYF.